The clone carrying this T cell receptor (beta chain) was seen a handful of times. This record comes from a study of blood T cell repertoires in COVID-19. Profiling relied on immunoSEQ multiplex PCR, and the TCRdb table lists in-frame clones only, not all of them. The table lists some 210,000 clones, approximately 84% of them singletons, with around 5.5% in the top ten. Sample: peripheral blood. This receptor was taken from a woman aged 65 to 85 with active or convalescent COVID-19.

The CDR3 sequence is CTSSQAHVSGSYEQYF. As DNA, the CDR3 is TGCACCAGCAGCCAAGCCCATGTGAGCGGGAGTTACGAGCAGTACTTC. V and J are TRBV1 and TRBJ2-7; whether TRBD2, the table's D call, matches the DNA was not checked. TRBV1 constitutes a pseudogene. There are 16 residues in the CDR3.